The rows below give T cell receptor beta chains drawn from one sample of a study of T-cell reconstitution after alpha-beta-depleted transplantation in children. Each CDR3 protein is one row after TCRdb ran MiXCR on the PCR reads. Here the sample spans 97,000 or so distinct CDR3 sequences, 6% to 9% being singletons. The material sequenced was PBMCs, taken before TCRalphabeta/CD19-depleted stem cell transplant. The receptors here all came from a boy aged 2 to 10 with acute lymphoblastic leukemia, due to receive a stem cell transplant. Each CDR3 is given with its conserved first and last residue. A D gene is named only where the DNA matches it firmly. Part of the rows lack a size; the others show once, few, many or a class for expanded clones.

CDR3 protein,CDR3 DNA,D gene,V gene,clone size,J gene
CSAGGAGPNTEAFF,TGCAGTGCTGGGGGCGCAGGGCCGAACACTGAAGCTTTCTTT,NA,TRBV20-1,NA,TRBJ1-1
CASSPGDHEDTQYF,TGTGCCAGTAGTCCCGGGGACCATGAAGATACGCAGTATTTT,NA,TRBV19,few,TRBJ2-3
CASLGRAEAFF,TGTGCCAGTCTCGGTCGGGCTGAAGCTTTCTTT,NA,TRBV6-6,many,TRBJ1-1
CASSHRAGIGSPLHF,TGTGCCAGCAGCCATAGGGCAGGGATTGGGTCACCCCTCCACTTT,NA,TRBV3-1,NA,TRBJ1-6
CASSQEVLNEQFF,TGCGCCAGCAGCCAAGAAGTACTCAATGAGCAGTTCTTC,NA,TRBV4-3,many,TRBJ2-1
CASSPYSGTANYGYTF,TGTGCCAGCAGTCCTTATAGCGGGACAGCTAACTATGGCTACACCTTC,TRBD1,TRBV12-3/TRBV12-4,NA,TRBJ1-2
CASSSSGTGRGETQYF,TGCGCCAGCAGCTCATCCGGGACAGGGAGGGGGGAGACCCAGTACTTC,TRBD1,TRBV5-1,NA,TRBJ2-5
CASSSTLIDNEQFF,TGTGCCAGCAGCTCGACCCTTATCGACAATGAGCAGTTCTTC,NA,TRBV7-6,NA,TRBJ2-1
CASSQDTMGSYEQYF,TGTGCCAGCAGCCAAGATACGATGGGCTCCTACGAGCAGTACTTC,NA,TRBV4-2,many,TRBJ2-7
CASNAGRGWDNEQFF,TGTGCCAGCAACGCCGGGCGGGGTTGGGACAATGAGCAGTTCTTC,NA,TRBV28,few,TRBJ2-1
CASSGREGLTYNEQFF,TGTGCCAGCAGCGGCAGGGAGGGACTAACCTACAATGAGCAGTTCTTC,TRBD2,TRBV7-2,NA,TRBJ2-1
CASSLSVAAYEQYF,TGTGCCAGTAGTCTCAGCGTCGCCGCCTACGAGCAGTACTTC,NA,TRBV19,NA,TRBJ2-7
CASLNEGAEAFF,TGTGCCAGCCTCAATGAGGGTGCTGAAGCTTTCTTT,NA,TRBV12-3/TRBV12-4,many,TRBJ1-1
CASSLSGATSTDTQYF,TGCGCCAGCAGCCTTAGCGGGGCCACTAGCACAGATACGCAGTATTTT,TRBD2,TRBV4-1,many,TRBJ2-3
CASSLVFGGANVLTF,TGTGCCAGCAGCTTAGTTTTTGGTGGGGCCAACGTCCTGACTTTC,NA,TRBV7-2,many,TRBJ2-6
CASSSGTVFPETQYF,TGTGCCAGCAGCTCTGGAACAGTTTTCCCAGAGACCCAGTACTTC,NA,TRBV7-6,few,TRBJ2-5
CASMNQIAGANVLTF,TGTGCCAGTATGAATCAAATAGCCGGGGCCAACGTCCTGACTTTC,NA,TRBV19,NA,TRBJ2-6
CASSIRTSGGTETQYF,TGTGCCAGCAGTATTAGGACTAGCGGGGGGACAGAGACCCAGTACTTC,TRBD2,TRBV6-1,NA,TRBJ2-5
CASSSAGDSDNEQFF,TGCGCCAGCAGCTCGGCGGGGGACTCGGACAATGAGCAGTTCTTC,TRBD2,TRBV5-1,many,TRBJ2-1
CASDVGGGHEQFF,TGTGCCAGCGACGTGGGGGGCGGGCATGAGCAGTTCTTC,NA,TRBV7-9,many,TRBJ2-1
CASSQGTVFEQYF,TGTGCCAGCAGCCAGGGGACCGTTTTTGAGCAGTACTTC,NA,TRBV3-1,NA,TRBJ2-7
CASSVAGGLNEQFF,TGTGCCAGCAGCGTAGCCGGAGGCCTCAATGAGCAGTTCTTC,NA,TRBV9,many,TRBJ2-1
CASSLPAGGQSYEQYF,TGTGCCAGCAGTCTCCCAGCGGGGGGCCAGTCCTACGAGCAGTACTTC,TRBD2,TRBV28,few,TRBJ2-7
CASSSAQGSHGYTF,TGTGCCAGCAGCTCGGCACAGGGGTCGCATGGCTACACCTTC,TRBD1,TRBV5-6,NA,TRBJ1-2
CASTLSVGHTEAFF,TGTGCCAGCACGCTTAGTGTGGGGCACACTGAAGCTTTCTTT,NA,TRBV6-2/TRBV6-3,many,TRBJ1-1
CASSSNPGGTTDTQYF,TGTGCCAGCAGCTCCAACCCCGGGGGGACCACAGATACGCAGTATTTT,TRBD2,TRBV5-5,NA,TRBJ2-3
CASSLAPAGGTDTQYF,TGTGCCAGCAGCTTAGCGCCGGCAGGGGGAACGGATACGCAGTATTTT,TRBD1,TRBV7-9,few,TRBJ2-3
CASSQGQGGRQFF,TGTGCCAGCAGCCAAGGACAGGGAGGGAGGCAGTTCTTC,NA,TRBV9,NA,TRBJ2-1
CASTPFGQGAGETQYF,TGTGCCAGCACCCCTTTTGGACAGGGGGCCGGGGAGACCCAGTACTTC,TRBD1,TRBV6-1,NA,TRBJ2-5
CASSPDRRQFF,TGTGCCAGCAGTCCCGACAGAAGGCAGTTCTTC,NA,TRBV12-3/TRBV12-4,many,TRBJ2-1
CASSLTELYGYTF,TGTGCCAGCTCCCTTACTGAACTATATGGCTACACCTTC,NA,TRBV12-3/TRBV12-4,NA,TRBJ1-2
CASSSSPSNEQFF,TGTGCCAGCAGCTCCTCCCCAAGCAATGAGCAGTTCTTC,NA,TRBV7-2,few,TRBJ2-1
CATSSGQGAQPQHF,TGTGCCACGTCCTCGGGGCAGGGAGCACAGCCCCAGCATTTT,NA,TRBV24-1,NA,TRBJ1-5
CASSGLGGANVLTF,TGTGCCAGTAGTGGACTAGGTGGGGCCAACGTCCTGACTTTC,TRBD2,TRBV19,few,TRBJ2-6
CATSDEDRNTDTQYF,TGTGCCACCAGTGACGAGGACAGGAACACAGATACGCAGTATTTT,TRBD1,TRBV24-1,few,TRBJ2-3
CSARDLEGLPDTQYF,TGCAGTGCTAGAGATTTGGAAGGGTTGCCAGATACGCAGTATTTT,NA,TRBV20-1,NA,TRBJ2-3
CASSFSGGHNEQFF,TGTGCCAGCAGCTTTAGCGGGGGGCACAATGAGCAGTTCTTC,TRBD2,TRBV7-2,NA,TRBJ2-1
CASSMEGGWNTEAFF,TGTGCCAGTAGTATGGAAGGGGGCTGGAACACTGAAGCTTTCTTT,TRBD1,TRBV19,few,TRBJ1-1
CASSMGQGNEKLFF,TGTGCCAGCAGCATGGGACAGGGTAACGAAAAACTGTTTTTT,TRBD1,TRBV5-5,NA,TRBJ1-4
CASRSGGLPDEQYF,TGTGCCAGCAGGAGCGGGGGCCTCCCAGACGAGCAGTACTTC,TRBD2,TRBV28,NA,TRBJ2-7
CASSPQGFPEAFF,TGCGCCAGCAGCCCTCAGGGATTCCCTGAAGCTTTCTTT,NA,TRBV5-1,many,TRBJ1-1
CASSSATPSGNTIYF,TGTGCCAGCAGCTCCGCGACACCGTCTGGAAACACCATATATTTT,NA,TRBV7-6,NA,TRBJ1-3
CASSQVGQGSTDTQYF,TGCGCCAGCAGCCAAGTCGGACAGGGGAGCACAGATACGCAGTATTTT,TRBD1,TRBV4-1,NA,TRBJ2-3
CASSLALAGTSYEQYF,TGTGCCAGCAGCTTAGCACTAGCGGGGACCTCCTACGAGCAGTACTTC,TRBD2,TRBV7-8,many,TRBJ2-7
CASSLRPVGRRNEQYF,TGTGCCAGCAGCTTGAGGCCGGTCGGTCGTAGGAACGAGCAGTACTTC,NA,TRBV5-6,many,TRBJ2-7
CSARQGEVDTEAFF,TGCAGTGCTAGACAGGGGGAGGTGGACACTGAAGCTTTCTTT,TRBD1,TRBV20-1,many,TRBJ1-1
CASSYPRGGLRNEQFF,TGTGCCAGCAGTTACCCTCGGGGGGGCCTAAGGAATGAGCAGTTCTTC,TRBD2,TRBV6-2/TRBV6-3,NA,TRBJ2-1
CASSHGRANEQFF,TGTGCCAGCAGCCATGGGCGGGCCAATGAGCAGTTCTTC,NA,TRBV4-2,NA,TRBJ2-1